The next 23 T cell receptor beta chains were all read from a single sample in a study of cytomegalovirus exposure and HLA in healthy donors. PCR primers comprised 60 Vbeta and 13 Jbeta primers. Assay: immunoSEQ multiplex PCR; the TCRdb copy retains only in-frame clones and omits some. This table holds around 180,000 clones, around 79% found once. Sample: PBMCs. These receptors were obtained from a woman between 50 and 59 years old in good health and CMV-seronegative.

The CDR3, as DNA: TGTGCCAGCAGCGTAGCGGCCAGGGGGGACTATGGCTACACCTTC. Protein: CASSVAARGDYGYTF. The chain is built from TRBV9 and TRBJ1-2, with TRBD1 identical over 7 bases. With 0 bases clipped from V and 3 bases from J, the junction kept 5 bases outside the gene matches. Germline assignment: CDR1 SGDLS and CDR2 YYNGEE. The CDR3 consists of 15 residues.

The chain employs TRBV19 and TRBJ1-2; 7 bases match TRBD1. V lost 6 bases, J lost 4 bases, and 5 bases stayed unmatched. The CDR3 sequence is 13 residues long. Germline V CDR1 and CDR2: LNHDA, SQIVND (reference sequence). The CDR3 is CASSRQGSYGYTF. CDR3 nucleotide sequence: TGTGCCAGTAGCCGACAGGGAAGCTATGGCTACACCTTC.

V and J are TRBV11-2 and TRBJ1-1; D gene unclear. The CDR3 contains 15 residues. The V gene lost 7 bases and the J gene lost 2 bases, with 17 bases spanning the gap. Germline CDR1 is SGHAT and CDR2 is FQNNGV. This chain's CDR3 is CASTPEGSANTEAFF. CDR3 DNA: TGTGCCAGCACCCCCGAGGGCAGCGCTAACACTGAAGCTTTCTTT.

This clone was observed a single time. This chain links TRBV10-3 with TRBJ2-7; 7 bases line up with TRBD2. Germline CDR1 is ENHRY and CDR2 is SYGVKD. CDR3 size: 15 residues. The V segment lost 2 bases and the J segment 4 bases; nucleotides outside the gene matches: 8. The CDR3 here is CAISEREAGSYEQYF. CDR3 nucleotides: TGTGCCATCAGTGAGCGGGAGGCGGGGTCGTACGAGCAGTACTTC.

The chain uses TRBV20-1 and TRBJ1-4; D gene ambiguous. Deletions cut 6 bases from V and 5 bases from J, with 4 bases between. Germline CDR1 DFQATT, CDR2 SNEGSKA (reference sequence). The CDR3 runs to 10 residues. The CDR3 region is CSAENEKLFF. Here the CDR3 DNA reads TGCAGTGCCGAGAATGAAAAACTGTTTTTT.

The chain employs TRBV11-3 and TRBJ2-2; D is uncertain. The CDR3 runs to 14 residues. Trimming shortened V by 5 bases and J by 2 bases, and 9 bases separated the two germline ends. The germline V gene has CDR1 SGHNT and CDR2 YENEEA. The CDR3 DNA reads as TGTGCCAGCAGCCGCGGAACAAACACCGGGGAGCTGTTTTTT. This translates into CASSRGTNTGELFF.

The chain links TRBV19 to TRBJ1-3; 9 nucleotides align to TRBD1. After removal of 2 bases from V and 2 bases from J, the junction contained 4 bases not matched to a gene. The CDR3 runs to 16 residues. Germline assignment: CDR1 LNHDA and CDR2 SQIVND (reference sequence). The DNA for the CDR3 is TGTGCCAGTAGTATACCTGGGACAGGGACTGGAAACACCATATATTTT. Protein: CASSIPGTGTGNTIYF. The full variable domain, with the rest looked up from reference TRBV19 and TRBJ1-3, is DGGITQSPKYLFRKEGQNVTLSCEQNLNHDAMYWYRQDPGQGLRLIYYSQIVNDFQKGDIAEGYSVSREKKESFPLTVTSAQKNPTAFYLCASSIPGTGTGNTIYFGEGSWLTVV.

This chain uses TRBV5-8 with TRBJ2-7; TRBD1 matches 10 bases. The length of the CDR3 is 13 residues. Germline CDR1 is SGHTS and CDR2 is YDEGEE. J was trimmed by 3 bases and V by 9 bases; bases with no gene match: 6. In DNA, the CDR3 is TGTGCCACCGCGGGACAGGGGTACTACGAGCAGTACTTC. This sequence encodes CATAGQGYYEQYF.

The CDR3 is CASSFEGRDYGYTF. The CDR3 nucleotides read TGTGCCAGCAGTTTCGAAGGGAGAGACTATGGCTACACCTTC. This chain uses TRBV27 with TRBJ1-2; D is undetermined. The germline V gene encodes CDR1 MNHEY and CDR2 SMNVEV (reference sequence). This CDR3 contains 14 residues. Trimming took off 3 bases at V and 3 bases at J, with 11 bases between the two ends.

The J gene is TRBJ1-1, the V gene TRBV7-9; D is ambiguous. The CDR3 has 15 residues. Germline assignment: CDR1 SEHNR and CDR2 FQNEAQ (reference sequence). Between the trimmed V and J ends, which lost 6 bases and 2 bases, there was a span of 16 bases. The CDR3 loop is CASRKEGLINTEAFF. In nucleotides, the CDR3 is TGTGCCAGCAGGAAGGAGGGTCTTATAAACACTGAAGCTTTCTTT.

CDR3 amino acids: CASRVREAGTGGNEQYF. The CDR3 DNA is TGTGCAAGTCGCGTAAGAGAAGCCGGGACAGGGGGCAACGAGCAGTACTTC. The chain couples TRBV12-2 to TRBJ2-5; the table names TRBD1, a call not compared with the DNA. The J call may be wrong; the DNA end is better matched by TRBJ2-7. TRBV12-2 has pseudogene status. The CDR3 is made up of 17 amino acids.

The chain has TRBV4-3 and TRBJ1-2; D is unresolved. This CDR3 is 13 amino acids long. The ends were cut back, 2 bases at V and 4 bases at J, with 8 bases in the middle. Germline assignment: CDR1 LGHNA and CDR2 YSLEER. This CDR3 reads CASSQFAGYGYTF. The CDR3 nucleotides read TGCGCCAGCAGCCAATTCGCCGGCTATGGCTACACCTTC.

This chain joins TRBV7-2 and TRBJ2-5; a weak D match, TRBD2 (6 bases). The J call is uncertain, as TRBJ2-7 better fits the DNA end. The CDR3 totals 14 residues. The germline gives CDR1 SGHTA, CDR2 FQGNSA. In DNA, the CDR3 is TGTGCCAGCAGCTTAATACTAGCCGCGGACGAGCAGTACTTC. Its protein product is CASSLILAADEQYF.

The chain couples TRBV19 to TRBJ2-3; possibly TRBD1 for D (5 bases). The CDR3 covers 13 residues. The V end was cut by 5 bases, the J end by 1 base, with 7 bases between. Germline assignment: CDR1 LNHDA and CDR2 SQIVND (reference sequence). CDR3 region: CASSQGRTDTQYF. The CDR3 DNA reads as TGTGCCAGTAGTCAGGGTCGCACAGATACGCAGTATTTT.

The DNA for the CDR3 is TGTGCCAGCAGTTGGAGGGGGGGTATCGCTTTCTTT. Protein: CASSWRGGIAFF. The gene calls are TRBV27 and TRBJ1-1, with D possibly being TRBD1 (6 bases). Trimming stripped 4 bases from V and 11 bases from J, with 14 bases between. The CDR3 has 12 residues. The germline gives CDR1 MNHEY, CDR2 SMNVEV (reference sequence).

The rearrangement links TRBV4-3 to TRBJ2-4; 10 bases line up with TRBD2. V lost 4 bases and J lost 0; bases outside the gene matches: 15. CDR1 is LGHNA and CDR2 is YSLEER in the germline V gene. The CDR3 covers 20 residues. The CDR3 protein is CASSPRFLAGAVLAKNIQYF. The CDR3 DNA reads TGCGCCAGCAGCCCCCGTTTCCTAGCGGGGGCAGTTCTAGCCAAAAACATTCAGTACTTC.

The chain carries TRBV19 and TRBJ1-4; TRBD1 agrees at 9 bases. The CDR3 runs 14 residues. V lost 5 bases, J lost 6 bases, and 4 bases stayed unmatched. Germline CDR1 LNHDA, CDR2 SQIVND (reference sequence). DNA of the CDR3: TGTGCCAGTAGTCCGGGACAGGGTTATGAAAAACTGTTTTTT. Protein sequence: CASSPGQGYEKLFF.

Points on this clone: One end of the junction varies from germline; a read error may be responsible. CDR3 nucleotides: TGTTCCAGCAGCCCCGGACTAGCGGCCGAACTAGACGGCGAGCAGTACTTC. Its protein product is CSSSPGLAAELDGEQYF. The V gene is TRBV7-9, the J gene TRBJ2-7, with 10 positions matching TRBD2. This CDR3 contains 17 residues. From germline, CDR1 is SEHNR and CDR2 FQNEAQ (reference sequence).

DNA of the CDR3: TGCGCCAGCAGTTTGATTGTCAGCTCCTACAATGAGCAGTTCTTC. As protein: CASSLIVSSYNEQFF. The V and J genes are TRBV5-1 and TRBJ2-1; D gene ambiguous. V was clipped by 5 bases and J by 0 bases, with 12 bases between them. There are 15 residues in the CDR3. Germline values: CDR1 SGHRS, CDR2 YFSETQ.

This clone was counted between two and nine times. V and J are TRBV28 and TRBJ2-3; TRBD1 aligns across 7 bases. This CDR3 comprises 14 residues. The germline V gene has CDR1 MDHEN and CDR2 SYDVKM. V was pared by 4 bases and J by 1 base, with 2 bases of the junction left unmatched. In nucleotides, the CDR3 is TGTGCCAGCAGTTACGGACAGGGCACAGATACGCAGTATTTT. Its protein is CASSYGQGTDTQYF.

CDR3 in DNA: TGTGCCAGCAGCTTGCGGGCAGGGGGCTCCGCGGGCTCCTACGAGCAGTACTTC. Its protein product is CASSLRAGGSAGSYEQYF. The chain joins TRBV5-4 to TRBJ2-7; the match to TRBD1 covers 8 bases. The CDR3 consists of 18 residues. Looked up from germline, CDR1 is SGHNT and CDR2 is YYREEE (reference sequence). After removal of 1 base from V and 0 bases from J, the junction contained 12 bases not matched to a gene.

As to this clone: A junction end diverges from the germline sequence, so it may reflect a read error. Other DNA variants within this sample encode the same CDR3. The V and J genes are TRBV7-9 and TRBJ2-5, with 12 bases matching TRBD2. The germline V gene encodes CDR1 SEHNR and CDR2 FQNEAQ (reference sequence). The CDR3 covers 14 residues. CDR3 loop: CASSSGTSGETQYF. CDR3 nucleotide sequence: TGCGCCAGCAGCTCCGGGACTAGCGGGGAGACCCAGTACTTC.

The rearrangement links TRBV6-1 to TRBJ2-7; tentative D call: TRBD2 (5 bases). Germline values: CDR1 MNHNS, CDR2 SASEGT. V dropped 0 bases and J dropped 7 bases, with 13 bases sitting between them. The CDR3 length is 14 residues. The CDR3 coding sequence is TGTGCCAGCAGTGAAGCAATTCTCACGGGGGAGCAGTACTTC. This codes for CASSEAILTGEQYF.